One sample yielded the 3 T cell receptor beta chains listed below, sequenced in a study of high-grade serous ovarian cancer treatment subgroups. Tumor samples were obtained before definitive surgery or chemotherapy. Repertoires were generated with immunoSEQ multiplex PCR, while TCRdb's copy carries only in-frame clones and drops some. The table lists about 4,900 clones, approximately 70% of them singletons, with 9.3% in the top ten. What was sequenced was tumor tissue. Receptor source: a human donor with high-grade serous ovarian cancer.

This clone has a handful of counts. V is TRBV5-4 and J is TRBJ2-6; D remains ambiguous. CDR3 length: 14 amino acids. Trimming took 4 bases from V and 3 from J, leaving 8 bases between them. Looked up from germline, CDR1 is SGHNT and CDR2 is YYREEE (reference sequence). The CDR3 sequence: CASSVRDGANVLTF. The CDR3 nucleotides read TGTGCCAGCAGCGTGCGTGATGGGGCCAACGTCCTGACTTTC. Drawing the rest from reference TRBV5-4 and TRBJ2-6, the complete variable domain is ETGVTQSPTHLIKTRGQQVTLRCSSQSGHNTVSWYQQALGQGPQFIFQYYREEENGRGNFPPRFSGLQFPNYSSELNVNALELDDSALYLCASSVRDGANVLTFGAGSRLTVL.

The rearrangement uses TRBV19 and TRBJ1-5; D is uncertain. V was trimmed by 3 bases and J by 3 bases, leaving 12 bases between them. The CDR3 extends over 15 amino acids. In germline, CDR1 is LNHDA, CDR2 SQIVND (reference sequence). In DNA form, the CDR3 reads TGTGCCAGTAGTATCCCCGGGATCCTCAATCAGCCCCAGCATTTT. Its translation: CASSIPGILNQPQHF.

The rearrangement links TRBV10-1 to TRBJ2-3, with TRBD1 matching 8 bases. CDR1 and CDR2 from the germline V gene are WNHNN and SYGVQD (reference sequence). The CDR3 covers 15 residues. V was clipped by 3 bases and J by 6 bases; unmatched bases: 8. CDR3 bases: TGCGCCAGCAGTGATGCGACAGGGGTGGGGGATACGCAGTATTTT. Its protein is CASSDATGVGDTQYF.